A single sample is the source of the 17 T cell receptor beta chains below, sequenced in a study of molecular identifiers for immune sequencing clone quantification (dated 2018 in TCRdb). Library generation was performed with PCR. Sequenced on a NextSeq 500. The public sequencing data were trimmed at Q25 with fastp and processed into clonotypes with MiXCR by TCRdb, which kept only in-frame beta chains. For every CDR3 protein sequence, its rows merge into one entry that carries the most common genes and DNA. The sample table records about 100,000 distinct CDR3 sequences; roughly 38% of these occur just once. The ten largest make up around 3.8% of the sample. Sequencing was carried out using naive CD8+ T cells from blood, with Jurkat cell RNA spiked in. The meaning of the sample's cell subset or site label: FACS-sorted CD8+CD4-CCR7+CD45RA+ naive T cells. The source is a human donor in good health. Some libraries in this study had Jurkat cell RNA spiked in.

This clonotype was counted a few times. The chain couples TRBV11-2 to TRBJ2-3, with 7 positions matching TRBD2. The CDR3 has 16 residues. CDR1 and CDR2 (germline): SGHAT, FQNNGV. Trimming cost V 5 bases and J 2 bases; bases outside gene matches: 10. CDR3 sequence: CASSRKPAGITDTQYF. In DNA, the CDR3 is TGTGCCAGCAGCCGAAAACCAGCGGGGATCACAGATACGCAGTATTTT. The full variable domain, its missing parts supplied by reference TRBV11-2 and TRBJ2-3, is EAGVAQSPRYKIIEKRQSVAFWCNPISGHATLYWYQQILGQGPKLLIQFQNNGVVDDSQLPKDRFSAERLKGVDSTLKIQPAKLEDSAVYLCASSRKPAGITDTQYFGPGTRLTVL.

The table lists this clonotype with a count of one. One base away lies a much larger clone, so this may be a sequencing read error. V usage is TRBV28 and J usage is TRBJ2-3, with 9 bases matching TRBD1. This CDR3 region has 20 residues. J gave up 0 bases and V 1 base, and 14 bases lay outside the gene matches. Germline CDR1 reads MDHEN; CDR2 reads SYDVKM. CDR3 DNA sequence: TGTGCCAGCAGTTTATCAAAAACAGGGGGCGCCTGGAGCAGCACAGATACGCAGTATTTT. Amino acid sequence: CASSLSKTGGAWSSTDTQYF.

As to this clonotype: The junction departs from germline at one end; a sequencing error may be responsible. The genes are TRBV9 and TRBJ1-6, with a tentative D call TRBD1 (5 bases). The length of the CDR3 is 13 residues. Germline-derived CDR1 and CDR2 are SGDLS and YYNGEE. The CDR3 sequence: CAGSLGTVSPLHF. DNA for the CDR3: TGTGCCGGCAGCCTCGGGACGGTCTCACCCCTCCACTTT. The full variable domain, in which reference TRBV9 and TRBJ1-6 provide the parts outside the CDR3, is DSGVTQTPKHLITATGQRVTLRCSPRSGDLSVYWYQQSLDQGLQFLIQYYNGEERAKGNILERFSAQQFPDLHSELNLSSLELGDSALYFCAGSLGTVSPLHFGNGTRLTVT.

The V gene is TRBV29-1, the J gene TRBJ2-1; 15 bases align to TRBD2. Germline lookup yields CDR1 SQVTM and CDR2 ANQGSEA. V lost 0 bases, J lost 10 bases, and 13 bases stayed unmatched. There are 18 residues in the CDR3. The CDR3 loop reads CSVEDQGLAGGPSGEQFF. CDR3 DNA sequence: TGCAGCGTTGAAGATCAAGGACTAGCGGGAGGGCCCTCCGGGGAGCAGTTCTTC.

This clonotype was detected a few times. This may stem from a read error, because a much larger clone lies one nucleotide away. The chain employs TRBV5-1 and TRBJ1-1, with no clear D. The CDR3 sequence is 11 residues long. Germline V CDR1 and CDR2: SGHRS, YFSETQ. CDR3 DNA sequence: TGCGCCAGCTGCTTCGGGACTGAAGCTTTCTTT. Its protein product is CASCFGTEAFF. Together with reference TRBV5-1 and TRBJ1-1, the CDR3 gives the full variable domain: KAGVTQTPRYLIKTRGQQVTLSCSPISGHRSVSWYQQTPGQGLQFLFEYFSETQRNKGNFPGRFSGRQFSNSRSEMNVSTLELGDSALYLCASCFGTEAFFGQGTRLTVV.

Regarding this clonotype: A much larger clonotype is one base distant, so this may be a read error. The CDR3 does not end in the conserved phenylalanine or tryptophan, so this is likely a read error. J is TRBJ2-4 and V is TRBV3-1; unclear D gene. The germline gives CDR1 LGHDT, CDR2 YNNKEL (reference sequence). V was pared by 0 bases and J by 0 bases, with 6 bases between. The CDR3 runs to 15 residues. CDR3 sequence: CASSQDGGAKNIQYY. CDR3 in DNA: TGTGCCAGCAGCCAAGATGGCGGAGCCAAAAACATTCAGTACTAC.

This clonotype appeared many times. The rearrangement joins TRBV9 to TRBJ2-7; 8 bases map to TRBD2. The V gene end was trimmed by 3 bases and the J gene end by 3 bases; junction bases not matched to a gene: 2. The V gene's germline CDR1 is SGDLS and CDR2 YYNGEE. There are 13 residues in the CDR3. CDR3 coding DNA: TGTGCCAGCAGCGCGAGCGGGAGCTACGAGCAGTACTTC. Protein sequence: CASSASGSYEQYF.

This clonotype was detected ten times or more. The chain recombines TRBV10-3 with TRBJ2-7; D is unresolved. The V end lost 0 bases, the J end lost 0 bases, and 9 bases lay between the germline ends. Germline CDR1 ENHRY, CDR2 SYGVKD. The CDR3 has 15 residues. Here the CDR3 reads CAISESGRNSYEQYF. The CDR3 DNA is TGTGCCATCAGTGAGTCTGGCAGAAACTCCTACGAGCAGTACTTC.

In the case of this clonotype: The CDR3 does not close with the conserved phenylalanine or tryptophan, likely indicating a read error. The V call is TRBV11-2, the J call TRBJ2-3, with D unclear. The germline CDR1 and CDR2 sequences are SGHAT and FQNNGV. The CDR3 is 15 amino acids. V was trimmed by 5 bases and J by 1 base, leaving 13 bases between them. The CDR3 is CASSHRALRTDTQYC. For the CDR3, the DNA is TGTGCCAGCAGCCACCGGGCCCTGCGCACAGATACGCAGTATTGT.

DNA for the CDR3: TGTGCCAGCAGCGTAGTCGGGGACGGCACCTACGAGCAGTACTTC. Translation gives CASSVVGDGTYEQYF. The chain uses TRBV9 and TRBJ2-7; either TRBD1 or TRBD2 may supply D (5 bases each). Trimming pared 0 bases from V and 2 bases from J, leaving 12 bases between. Germline assignment: CDR1 SGDLS and CDR2 YYNGEE. This CDR3 is 15 amino acids long.

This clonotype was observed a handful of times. The CDR3: CASSVSGTNYGYTF. CDR3 coding DNA: TGCGCCAGCAGCGTCAGCGGCACTAACTATGGCTACACCTTC. The chain links TRBV4-1 to TRBJ1-2, with D unresolved. CDR3 length: 14 residues. V was cut by 5 bases and J by 0 bases, with 10 bases left in between. Germline V gives CDR1 MGHRA, CDR2 YSYEKL.

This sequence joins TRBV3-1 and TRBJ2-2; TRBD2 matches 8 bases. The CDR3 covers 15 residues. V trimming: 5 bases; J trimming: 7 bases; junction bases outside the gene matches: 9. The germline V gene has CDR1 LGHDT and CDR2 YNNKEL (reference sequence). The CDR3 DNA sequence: TGTGCCAGCAGCGCCTGGGCTAGCGGGCACGGGGAGCTGTTTTTT. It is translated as CASSAWASGHGELFF.

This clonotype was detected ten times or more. CDR3 protein: CASSFGGLPEQYF. The DNA for the CDR3 is TGTGCCAGCAGTTTTGGTGGCCTCCCCGAGCAGTACTTC. The chain employs TRBV27 and TRBJ2-7; no reliable D call. Germline V gene sequence: CDR1 MNHEY, CDR2 SMNVEV (reference sequence). The CDR3 length is 13 residues. Deletions cut 3 bases from V and 6 bases from J, with 12 bases between.

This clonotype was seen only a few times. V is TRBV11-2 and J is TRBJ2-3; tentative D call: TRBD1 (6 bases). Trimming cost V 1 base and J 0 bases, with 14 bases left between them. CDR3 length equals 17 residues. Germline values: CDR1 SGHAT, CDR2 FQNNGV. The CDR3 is CASSLVRGQSSTDTQYF. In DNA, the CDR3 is TGTGCCAGCAGCTTAGTTCGCGGACAGAGTAGCACAGATACGCAGTATTTT.

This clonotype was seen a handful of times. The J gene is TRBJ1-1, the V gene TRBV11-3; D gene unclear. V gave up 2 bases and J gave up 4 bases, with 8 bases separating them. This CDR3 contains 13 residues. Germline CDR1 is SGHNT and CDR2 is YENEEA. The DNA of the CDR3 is TGTGCCAGCAGCTTATTCGCGGGCACTGAAGCTTTCTTT. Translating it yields CASSLFAGTEAFF.

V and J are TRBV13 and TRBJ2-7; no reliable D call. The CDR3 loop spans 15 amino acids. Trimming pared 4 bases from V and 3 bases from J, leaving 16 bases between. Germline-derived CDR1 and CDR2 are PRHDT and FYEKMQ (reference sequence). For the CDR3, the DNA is TGTGCCAGCAGCTCCAGCCTCTTACCCAACTACGAGCAGTACTTC. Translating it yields CASSSSLLPNYEQYF.

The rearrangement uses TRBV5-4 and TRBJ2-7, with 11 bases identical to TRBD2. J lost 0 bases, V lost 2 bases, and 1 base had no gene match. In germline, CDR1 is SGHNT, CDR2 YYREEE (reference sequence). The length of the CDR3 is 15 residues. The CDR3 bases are TGTGCCAGCAGCTTCACTAGCGGGAGCTCCTACGAGCAGTACTTC. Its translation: CASSFTSGSSYEQYF.